This T cell receptor (beta chain) was profiled in a study of CD8+CD57+ T cells in acquired aplastic anemia. Study as a whole: Mean DNA quantity obtained from sorted CD4+ and CD8+ cells was about 3.2 ug.

V was shortened by 3 bases and J by 8 bases, with 20 bases between the two germline ends. Germline V gene data show CDR1 as LNHDA and CDR2 as SQIVND (reference sequence). The CDR3 runs to 15 residues. Genomic DNA acted as the template from which TCR beta VDJ combination and CDR3 sequence profiling were carried out. TCRdb redid the calling of the reads with MiXCR, one entry per CDR3 protein. The top ten hold under 8.5% of the sample, which has about 270,000 distinct CDR3 sequences, about 56% seen once. Whole-study findings and limits: Almost 30 shared CD8+ CDR3s appeared highly expressed within patients' immunodominant clones.

This clonotype was detected many times. The antigen is undetermined. Material for sequencing was sorted CD4+, CD8+, or CD8+CD57+ T cells (not recorded which) from PBMCs. The genes are TRBV19 and TRBJ2-7, with a tentative D call TRBD1 (5 bases). This receptor was obtained from a human donor with severe aplastic anemia or a healthy control (not recorded which). CDR3 sequence reads: CASSMRLLGQAQQYF. The CDR3 DNA follows: TGTGCCAGTAGTATGCGACTCCTCGGACAAGCACAGCAGTACTTC.